These T cell receptor beta chains were read from a single sample in a study of blood T cells in healthy people across ages. TCRdb reanalysed the 5' RACE reads using MiXCR and keeps one entry per CDR3 protein. This repertoire shows hundreds of thousands of distinct CDR3 sequences, roughly 40% found once; its top ten account for about an eighth. Sequencing input: blood. These receptor sequences come from a man aged 18 to 29 in good health. The CDR3 runs from the conserved cysteine through the conserved F or W. A D gene is named only where the DNA matches it firmly. Clone size is shown for a subset of rows, as once, few, many or a class of expanded clone.

length	V	J	size	D	CDR3	DNA
17	TRBV12-3/TRBV12-4	TRBJ2-1	.	TRBD2	CASSFGPAGAGNNEQFF	TGTGCCAGCAGTTTCGGTCCAGCGGGGGCGGGAAACAATGAGCAGTTCTTC
14	TRBV27	TRBJ1-1	.	.	CASSVNVMNTEAFF	TGTGCCAGCAGTGTTAACGTCATGAACACTGAAGCTTTCTTT
12	TRBV4-1	TRBJ1-2	.	.	CASGQLNYGYTF	TGCGCCAGCGGCCAGCTTAACTATGGCTACACCTTC
16	TRBV14	TRBJ2-7	few	.	CASSQEMTGVSYEQYF	TGTGCCAGCAGCCAAGAGATGACAGGCGTCTCCTACGAGCAGTACTTC
17	TRBV7-8	TRBJ2-6	few	TRBD1	CASRRQGKFSGANVLTF	TGTGCCAGCAGACGACAGGGGAAATTCTCTGGGGCCAACGTCCTGACTTTC
17	TRBV7-9	TRBJ2-2	.	TRBD1	CAQISYPGGADTGELFF	TGTGCCCAAATTTCCTACCCAGGGGGCGCGGACACCGGGGAGCTGTTTTTT
14	TRBV7-2	TRBJ2-7	few	.	CASSLAGDYYEQYF	TGTGCCAGCAGCTTAGCGGGAGACTACTACGAGCAGTACTTC
14	TRBV15	TRBJ2-2	few	.	CATSRDWVTGELFF	TGTGCCACCAGCAGAGATTGGGTTACCGGGGAGCTGTTTTTT
13	TRBV12-5	TRBJ2-5	few	.	CASGLPPEETQYF	TGTGCTAGTGGTTTGCCCCCCGAAGAGACCCAGTACTTC
13	TRBV2	TRBJ1-6	.	.	CASRDGPNSPLHF	TGTGCCAGCAGAGATGGACCCAATTCACCCCTCCACTTT
15	TRBV4-2	TRBJ2-3	.	TRBD2	CASSRTRGSPDTQYF	TGTGCCAGCAGCCGGACGCGGGGGTCCCCAGATACGCAGTATTTT
12	TRBV7-9	TRBJ2-5	.	.	CASTSGGGAQYF	TGTGCCAGCACCTCGGGCGGTGGGGCCCAGTACTTC
13	TRBV7-2	TRBJ2-7	.	.	CASSSGQTGEQYF	TGTGCCAGCAGCTCGGGCCAGACAGGTGAGCAGTACTTC
14	TRBV27	TRBJ2-5	.	.	CASSSGTGPTEQYF	TGTGCCAGCAGTTCAGGTACCGGGCCCACAGAGCAGTACTTC
14	TRBV24-1	TRBJ2-1	few	.	CATSAGGGSNEQFF	TGTGCCACCAGTGCAGGAGGGGGGTCGAATGAGCAGTTCTTC
18	TRBV6-1	TRBJ1-2	.	.	CASSEALGTRASNYGYTF	TGTGCCAGCAGTGAAGCGCTCGGGACAAGGGCTTCTAACTATGGCTACACCTTC
14	TRBV3-1	TRBJ2-7	.	.	CASSLLVSTGEQYF	TGTGCCAGCAGCCTACTAGTCTCGACTGGCGAGCAGTACTTC
13	TRBV3-1	TRBJ1-2	.	.	CACSLGQIYGYTF	TGTGCCTGCAGCCTAGGACAGATCTATGGCTACACCTTC
17	TRBV6-5	TRBJ2-1	.	TRBD2	CASSYSSSGGAFGEQFF	TGTGCCAGCAGTTACTCGAGTAGCGGGGGGGCCTTTGGGGAGCAGTTCTTC
14	TRBV28	TRBJ1-4	.	.	CASSSYATNEKLFF	TGTGCCAGCAGTTCTTATGCAACTAATGAAAAACTGTTTTTT
19	TRBV7-9	TRBJ2-3	many	TRBD2	CASSPKPGLAVSGSATQYF	TGTGCCAGCAGCCCCAAACCGGGACTAGCGGTCTCAGGGTCGGCTACGCAGTATTTT
14	TRBV7-9	TRBJ2-5	few	TRBD2	CASSLPSGLGTQYF	TGTGCCAGCAGCTTACCTAGCGGCCTTGGGACCCAGTACTTC
17	TRBV4-2	TRBJ2-7	.	TRBD2	CASSQTGTSGGYNEQYF	TGTGCCAGCAGCCAAACTGGGACTAGCGGGGGCTACAATGAGCAGTACTTC
15	TRBV29-1	TRBJ2-1	.	TRBD2	CSAGATGTSYNEQFF	TGCAGCGCAGGAGCGACCGGGACTAGTTACAATGAGCAGTTCTTC
14	TRBV20-1	TRBJ2-5	.	.	CSALDRVGRETQYF	TGCAGTGCCCTGGATAGAGTGGGACGAGAGACCCAGTACTTC
15	TRBV6-4	TRBJ2-3	.	TRBD2	CASRRLAGGRDTQYF	TGTGCCAGCAGACGACTAGCGGGGGGTCGAGATACGCAGTATTTT
17	TRBV7-8	TRBJ2-5	.	.	CASSSPVGGPVSETQYF	TGTGCCAGCAGCTCCCCCGTTGGGGGGCCGGTTTCAGAGACCCAGTACTTC
16	TRBV6-2/TRBV6-3	TRBJ2-6	.	.	CASSYIGGFGANVLTF	TGTGCCAGCAGTTATATAGGTGGTTTTGGGGCCAACGTCCTGACTTTC
17	TRBV5-1	TRBJ2-3	few	TRBD1	CASSSVVGQGQTDTQYF	TGCGCCAGCAGCTCAGTAGTAGGACAGGGGCAGACAGATACGCAGTATTTT
15	TRBV20-1	TRBJ1-6	.	.	CSARALQAISAPLHF	TGCAGTGCTAGAGCGCTACAGGCTATTAGTGCACCCCTCCACTTT
13	TRBV6-6	TRBJ2-1	.	TRBD1	CASGYGTDNEQFF	TGTGCCAGCGGGTACGGGACAGACAATGAGCAGTTCTTC
12	TRBV20-1	TRBJ1-2	few	.	CSAKTSESGYTF	TGCAGTGCTAAGACGTCAGAATCTGGCTACACCTTC
12	TRBV12-3/TRBV12-4	TRBJ1-2	.	.	CASSEGVVGYTF	TGTGCCAGCAGCGAGGGTGTGGTGGGCTACACCTTC
18	TRBV20-1	TRBJ2-2	.	TRBD2	CSARDPGGPGANTGELFF	TGCAGTGCTAGAGACCCGGGGGGGCCCGGTGCGAACACCGGGGAGCTGTTTTTT
15	TRBV13	TRBJ2-3	.	.	CASSSRGGASDTQYF	TGTGCCAGCAGCTCTCGGGGTGGGGCATCAGATACGCAGTATTTT
17	TRBV5-4	TRBJ2-1	few	.	CASSLYEGAGAYNEQFF	TGTGCCAGCAGCTTGTATGAAGGGGCGGGGGCTTACAATGAGCAGTTCTTC
15	TRBV20-1	TRBJ1-2	many	TRBD1	CSAREAGTGVDGYTF	TGCAGTGCTAGAGAGGCTGGGACAGGTGTCGATGGCTACACCTTC
20	TRBV5-6	TRBJ2-4	few	TRBD1	CASSSRKGQGKAGAKNIQYF	TGTGCCAGCAGCTCGCGCAAGGGACAGGGCAAGGCGGGAGCCAAAAACATTCAGTACTTC
15	TRBV20-1	TRBJ1-1	.	.	CSARDKGGRIPEAFF	TGCAGTGCTAGGGACAAAGGGGGAAGAATCCCTGAAGCTTTCTTT
16	TRBV6-2/TRBV6-3	TRBJ1-2	.	TRBD1	CASHRDRSVWNYGYTF	TGTGCCAGCCACCGGGACAGGTCCGTCTGGAACTATGGCTACACCTTC
13	TRBV4-3	TRBJ2-5	.	.	CASSQDEAETQYF	TGCGCCAGCAGCCAAGATGAGGCAGAGACCCAGTACTTC
15	TRBV15	TRBJ2-5	.	.	CATSRDRTSRDEQYF	TGTGCCACCAGCAGAGACCGGACCTCGCGCGATGAGCAGTACTTC
14	TRBV5-1	TRBJ2-7	.	.	CASSLAGTGSEQYF	TGCGCCAGCAGCTTGGCAGGGACGGGCTCCGAGCAGTACTTC
12	TRBV24-1	TRBJ2-5	.	.	CATSAAGETQYF	TGTGCCACCAGTGCGGCGGGAGAGACCCAGTACTTC
13	TRBV30	TRBJ1-4	few	.	CAPSWANNEKLFF	TGTGCACCCTCTTGGGCTAATAATGAAAAACTGTTTTTT
11	TRBV20-1	TRBJ2-1	many	.	CSAPQVYEQFF	TGCAGTGCTCCTCAAGTTTACGAGCAGTTCTTC
17	TRBV6-2/TRBV6-3	TRBJ1-2	.	.	CASSYDGLRIFNYGYTF	TGTGCCAGCAGTTACGATGGTTTGAGGATATTTAACTATGGCTACACCTTC
15	TRBV20-1	TRBJ2-3	.	TRBD2	CSARGLAGGSDTQYF	TGCAGTGCTCGGGGACTAGCGGGAGGGTCAGATACGCAGTATTTT